This is a list of T cell receptor beta chains from one sample in a study of blood T cell repertoires in COVID-19. The table came from immunoSEQ multiplex PCR; TCRdb's copy has only in-frame clones and leaves some out. In the table there are around 100,000 clones, about 80% of which are singletons. Sequenced sample: peripheral blood. The receptors stem from a man aged 65 to 85 with active or convalescent COVID-19. The CDR3 runs from the conserved cysteine through the conserved F or W. Each record gives: clone size, D gene, V gene, J gene, CDR3 protein, CDR3 DNA. A D gene is named only where the DNA matches it firmly. Size values are once, few and many counts, or a class for expanded clones, and some rows have none.

abundance: -; d_gene: TRBD1; v_gene: TRBV12-5; j_gene: TRBJ2-7; CDR3aa: CASGLVGQGGEQYF; CDR3nt: TGTGCTAGTGGTTTGGTGGGACAGGGCGGCGAGCAGTACTTC
abundance: -; d_gene: TRBD2; v_gene: TRBV27; j_gene: TRBJ2-7; CDR3aa: CASSMIAGDAHYEQYF; CDR3nt: TGTGCCAGCAGTATGATAGCGGGGGACGCCCACTACGAGCAGTACTTC
abundance: -; d_gene: -; v_gene: TRBV14; j_gene: TRBJ2-7; CDR3aa: CASSQEGPRGQYF; CDR3nt: TGTGCCAGCAGCCAAGAGGGGCCCCGCGGGCAGTACTTC
abundance: -; d_gene: TRBD2; v_gene: TRBV27; j_gene: TRBJ2-1; CDR3aa: CASSRGGLGNEQFF; CDR3nt: TGTGCCAGCAGCCGGGGGGGGCTAGGGAATGAGCAGTTCTTC
abundance: -; d_gene: -; v_gene: TRBV1; j_gene: TRBJ2-7; CDR3aa: CTSSQDPNSYEQYF; CDR3nt: TGCACCAGCAGCCAAGATCCCAACTCCTACGAGCAGTACTTC
abundance: -; d_gene: TRBD1; v_gene: TRBV5-4; j_gene: TRBJ2-7; CDR3aa: CASSSRASTGNYEQYF; CDR3nt: TGTGCCAGCAGCTCGCGAGCTTCGACAGGGAACTACGAGCAGTACTTC
abundance: -; d_gene: -; v_gene: TRBV6-5; j_gene: TRBJ2-2; CDR3aa: CASKEGMWYTGELFF; CDR3nt: TGTGCCAGCAAGGAGGGGATGTGGTACACCGGGGAGCTGTTTTTT
abundance: -; d_gene: -; v_gene: TRBV6-5; j_gene: TRBJ2-3; CDR3aa: CASTLEAQADTQYF; CDR3nt: TGTGCCAGCACCTTGGAAGCCCAGGCAGATACGCAGTATTTT
abundance: -; d_gene: TRBD1; v_gene: TRBV7-9; j_gene: TRBJ1-5; CDR3aa: CASSTGVTQPQHF; CDR3nt: TGTGCCAGCAGCACAGGGGTTACTCAGCCCCAGCATTTT
abundance: -; d_gene: TRBD1; v_gene: TRBV6-5; j_gene: TRBJ2-3; CDR3aa: CASSSPGQGPDTQYF; CDR3nt: TGTGCCAGCAGCTCACCGGGACAGGGGCCAGATACGCAGTATTTT
abundance: -; d_gene: -; v_gene: TRBV3-1/TRBV3-2; j_gene: TRBJ2-2; CDR3aa: CTSSQLKNTGELFF; CDR3nt: TGTACCAGCAGCCAACTTAAGAACACCGGGGAGCTGTTTTTT
abundance: few; d_gene: TRBD2; v_gene: TRBV24-1; j_gene: TRBJ2-1; CDR3aa: CATSDNGLAGVFDEQFF; CDR3nt: TGTGCCACCAGTGACAACGGACTAGCGGGAGTGTTTGATGAGCAGTTCTTC
abundance: -; d_gene: -; v_gene: TRBV28; j_gene: TRBJ2-5; CDR3aa: CASSSTGWGEETQYF; CDR3nt: TGTGCCAGCAGTTCCACAGGTTGGGGCGAAGAGACCCAGTACTTC
abundance: -; d_gene: -; v_gene: TRBV3-1/TRBV3-2; j_gene: TRBJ2-2; CDR3aa: CASSQDVTFGHNTGELFF; CDR3nt: TGTGCCAGCAGCCAAGATGTTACCTTTGGGCATAACACCGGGGAGCTGTTTTTT
abundance: -; d_gene: -; v_gene: TRBV30; j_gene: TRBJ2-1; CDR3aa: CAWSSGHLTYNEQFF; CDR3nt: TGTGCCTGGAGTTCGGGACACTTGACCTACAATGAGCAGTTCTTC
abundance: -; d_gene: TRBD1; v_gene: TRBV19; j_gene: TRBJ1-4; CDR3aa: CASSIRQGGEKLFF; CDR3nt: TGTGCCAGTAGTATAAGGCAGGGGGGAGAAAAACTGTTTTTT
abundance: -; d_gene: TRBD1; v_gene: TRBV5-4; j_gene: TRBJ1-1; CDR3aa: CASTRTGRNTEAFF; CDR3nt: TGTGCCAGCACCAGGACAGGGAGAAACACTGAAGCTTTCTTT
abundance: -; d_gene: -; v_gene: TRBV30; j_gene: TRBJ1-2; CDR3aa: CAWSVTSYGYTF; CDR3nt: TGTGCCTGGAGTGTTACATCCTATGGCTACACCTTC
abundance: -; d_gene: -; v_gene: TRBV5-1; j_gene: TRBJ1-5; CDR3aa: CASSLGTGTSNQPQHF; CDR3nt: TGCGCCAGCAGCTTGGGCACAGGGACAAGCAATCAGCCCCAGCATTTT
abundance: -; d_gene: -; v_gene: TRBV7-8; j_gene: TRBJ2-7; CDR3aa: CASSLGGQSYEQYF; CDR3nt: TGTGCCAGCAGCTTAGGAGGGCAGTCCTACGAGCAGTACTTC
abundance: once; d_gene: -; v_gene: TRBV3-1/TRBV3-2; j_gene: TRBJ1-2; CDR3aa: CASSHGLNYGYTF; CDR3nt: TGTGCCAGCAGCCATGGGCTAAACTATGGCTACACCTTC
abundance: few; d_gene: TRBD1; v_gene: TRBV2; j_gene: TRBJ1-5; CDR3aa: CASSDRTGNQPQHF; CDR3nt: TGTGCCAGCAGTGATCGGACAGGGAATCAGCCCCAGCATTTT
abundance: -; d_gene: -; v_gene: TRBV15; j_gene: TRBJ2-1; CDR3aa: CATLSYHNEQFF; CDR3nt: TGTGCCACCCTTAGTTACCACAATGAGCAGTTCTTC
abundance: -; d_gene: -; v_gene: TRBV6-2/TRBV6-3; j_gene: TRBJ1-2; CDR3aa: CASIPGDYGYTF; CDR3nt: TGTGCCAGCATCCCCGGGGACTATGGCTACACCTTC
abundance: -; d_gene: -; v_gene: TRBV14; j_gene: TRBJ1-5; CDR3aa: CASSQDWYRDNQPQHF; CDR3nt: TGTGCCAGCAGCCAAGACTGGTACAGGGACAATCAGCCCCAGCATTTT
abundance: -; d_gene: TRBD1; v_gene: TRBV18; j_gene: TRBJ2-5; CDR3aa: CASSPGTGGAQYF; CDR3nt: TGTGCCAGCTCACCTGGGACAGGCGGGGCCCAGTACTTC
abundance: -; d_gene: -; v_gene: TRBV27; j_gene: TRBJ1-5; CDR3aa: CASSLSAQATNQPQHF; CDR3nt: TGTGCCAGCAGTTTATCCGCTCAGGCCACGAATCAGCCCCAGCATTTT
abundance: -; d_gene: -; v_gene: TRBV9; j_gene: TRBJ2-3; CDR3aa: CASSVATDTQYF; CDR3nt: TGTGCCAGCAGCGTAGCTACAGATACGCAGTATTTT
abundance: -; d_gene: TRBD1; v_gene: TRBV5-4; j_gene: TRBJ1-5; CDR3aa: CASSLHPTGTGVFSNQPQHF; CDR3nt: TGTGCCAGCAGCTTGCATCCTACCGGGACAGGGGTGTTTAGCAATCAGCCCCAGCATTTT